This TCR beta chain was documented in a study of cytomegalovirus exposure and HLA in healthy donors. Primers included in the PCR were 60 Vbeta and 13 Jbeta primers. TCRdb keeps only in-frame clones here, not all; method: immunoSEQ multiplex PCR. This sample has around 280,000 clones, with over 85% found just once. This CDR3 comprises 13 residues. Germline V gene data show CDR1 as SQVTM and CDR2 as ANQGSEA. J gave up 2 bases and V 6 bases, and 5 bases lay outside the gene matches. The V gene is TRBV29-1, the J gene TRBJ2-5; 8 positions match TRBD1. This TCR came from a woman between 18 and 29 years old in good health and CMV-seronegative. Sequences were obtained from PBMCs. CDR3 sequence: CSVDRGSQETQYF. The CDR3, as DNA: TGCAGCGTCGACAGGGGATCACAAGAGACCCAGTACTTC.